The 13 T cell receptor beta chains presented below share a single source sample, sequenced in a study of blood T cell repertoires in COVID-19. Produced via immunoSEQ multiplex PCR; TCRdb's table is partial and in-frame only. The table records about 370,000 clones, around 89% of them present only once. What was sequenced was peripheral blood. The receptors were sampled from a woman aged 25 to 45 with COVID-19, enrolled during active disease.

The chain has TRBV3-1 (or the pseudogene TRBV3-2) and TRBJ2-7; TRBD2 aligns across 12 bases. Germline CDR1 is LGHDT and CDR2 is YNNKEL (reference sequence). J lost 2 bases, V lost 6 bases, and 5 bases had no gene match. CDR3 length: 15 residues. CDR3 sequence reads: CASSHLAGGPYEQYF. For the CDR3, the DNA is TGTGCCAGCAGTCATCTAGCGGGGGGGCCCTACGAGCAGTACTTC.

This chain links TRBV2 with TRBJ2-7; D unclear. There are 12 residues in the CDR3. Germline-derived CDR1 and CDR2 are SNHLY and FYNNEI. Trimming took off 8 bases at V and 3 bases at J, with 11 bases between the two ends. The CDR3 region has the DNA TGTGCCAGCCTGACGGGTGGCTACGAGCAGTACGTC. Protein sequence: CASLTGGYEQYV.

The chain employs TRBV5-1 and TRBJ2-3; the match to TRBD2 covers 12 bases. J gave up 0 bases and V 4 bases, and 6 bases lay outside the gene matches. The germline V gene has CDR1 SGHRS and CDR2 YFSETQ. The CDR3 totals 17 residues. The DNA for the CDR3 is TGCGCCAGCAGCCTTCTACTAGCGGGGGGAAGCACAGATACGCAGTATTTT. The encoded protein is CASSLLLAGGSTDTQYF. Full variable domain (remainder filled in from reference TRBV5-1 and TRBJ2-3): KAGVTQTPRYLIKTRGQQVTLSCSPISGHRSVSWYQQTPGQGLQFLFEYFSETQRNKGNFPGRFSGRQFSNSRSEMNVSTLELGDSALYLCASSLLLAGGSTDTQYFGPGTRLTVL.

The rearrangement uses TRBV5-4 and TRBJ2-7, with D perhaps matching TRBD1 (6 bases). The CDR3 is 14 residues long. Germline CDR1 is SGHNT and CDR2 is YYREEE (reference sequence). The ends were cut back, 7 bases at V and 6 bases at J, with 20 bases in the middle. For the CDR3, the DNA is TGTGCCAGCTTTCCCCAGGGGTTTATCCGCGAGCAGTACTTC. Translation gives CASFPQGFIREQYF.

The chain combines TRBV11-2 with TRBJ1-1; possibly TRBD1 for D (5 bases). The CDR3 runs to 14 residues. Germline-derived CDR1 and CDR2 are SGHAT and FQNNGV. Trimming stripped 5 bases from V and 1 base from J, with 11 bases between. Here the CDR3 reads CASSRLTGNTEAFF. The CDR3 coding sequence is TGTGCCAGCAGCCGCCTAACAGGGAACACTGAAGCTTTCTTT.

The V call is TRBV7-2, the J call TRBJ1-1, with D uncertain. The CDR3 consists of 14 residues. The V gene lost 3 bases and the J gene lost 7 bases, with 15 bases spanning the gap. Germline values: CDR1 SGHTA, CDR2 FQGNSA. This chain's CDR3 is CASSFPNRGIEAFF. CDR3 coding DNA: TGTGCCAGCAGCTTCCCGAACAGAGGGATTGAAGCTTTCTTT.

The chain uses TRBV19 and TRBJ2-2; 8 nucleotides match TRBD1. The CDR3 runs 17 residues. From germline, CDR1 is LNHDA and CDR2 SQIVND (reference sequence). J was trimmed by 5 bases and V by 3 bases; bases with no gene match: 11. The CDR3 spells CASSITDRGGGTGELFF. In DNA, the CDR3 is TGTGCCAGTAGTATTACCGACAGGGGAGGAGGGACCGGGGAGCTGTTTTTT.

CDR3 DNA sequence: TGTGCCAGCAGCTTATTGGCTAGCGGGAGGTGGAATGAGCAGTTCTTC. Amino acid sequence: CASSLLASGRWNEQFF. The V and J genes are TRBV11-2 and TRBJ2-1; TRBD2 aligns across 11 bases. The CDR3 covers 16 residues. V lost 2 bases, J lost 7 bases, and 7 bases stayed unmatched. Germline V lookup: CDR1 SGHAT, CDR2 FQNNGV.

The chain links TRBV19 to TRBJ2-3; 11 bases fit TRBD2. Unmatched junction bases numbered 11, after V lost 3 bases and J lost 6 bases. The CDR3 runs 17 residues. Germline V gives CDR1 LNHDA, CDR2 SQIVND (reference sequence). The CDR3 bases are TGTGCCAGTAGTATGTCGCGACTAGCGGGGCCAGGGGATACGCAGTATTTT. This gives the protein CASSMSRLAGPGDTQYF.

V and J are TRBV7-8 and TRBJ2-1, with a tentative D call TRBD2 (6 bases). There are 17 residues in the CDR3. V lost 5 bases and J lost 2, with 19 bases in between. In germline, CDR1 is SGHVS, CDR2 FQNEAQ. The CDR3 reads CASSPGVGPRAYNEQFF. In nucleotides, the CDR3 is TGTGCCAGCAGCCCGGGGGTGGGCCCCCGAGCCTACAATGAGCAGTTCTTC.

V and J are TRBV27 and TRBJ2-1; 8 bases line up with TRBD2. The ends lost 4 bases at V and 7 bases at J; junction bases unmatched: 9. This CDR3 has 15 residues. Germline lookup yields CDR1 MNHEY and CDR2 SMNVEV (reference sequence). In nucleotides, the CDR3 is TGTGCCAGCAGTTACGAGGGCGGGGGGACAAATGAGCAGTTCTTC. Its protein product is CASSYEGGGTNEQFF.

The J gene is TRBJ2-7, the V gene TRBV19; 10 bases line up with TRBD1. Germline loops: CDR1 LNHDA, CDR2 SQIVND (reference sequence). With 5 bases clipped from V and 3 bases from J, the junction kept 7 bases outside the gene matches. The CDR3 spans 15 residues. The CDR3 nucleotides are TGTGCCAGTAGTCCACGGGGACAGGGGAACTACGAGCAGTACTTC. Encoded protein: CASSPRGQGNYEQYF.

In its sample, this clone was seen once. The CDR3 sequence is CASSQEAGRVPRPNTGELFF. CDR3 DNA sequence: TGTGCCAGCAGCCAAGAGGCAGGGAGGGTACCGAGACCGAACACCGGGGAGCTGTTTTTT. J is TRBJ2-2 and V is TRBV14, with 7 bases matching TRBD2. The CDR3 extends over 20 amino acids. V was clipped by 0 bases and J by 0 bases; unmatched bases: 13. The germline V gene encodes CDR1 SGHDN and CDR2 FVKESK.